These T cell receptor beta chains were read from a single sample in a study of T-cell memory formation after mild COVID-19. TCRdb recomputed calls from the 5' RACE reads with MiXCR, one row per CDR3 protein. The table has approximately 210,000 distinct CDR3 sequences, about 10% seen once. The sample was PBMCs or a T cell subset sorted from them (not recorded which). Receptors were obtained from a young man who had mild COVID-19 (a few samples of this study predate the infection). Cell type and time point are not known. Each CDR3 is given with its conserved first and last residue. D genes are given only for firm matches. Size tells how often a clone was seen (once, few, many) or the class of an expanded clone, and some rows leave it out.

size	J	D	V	DNA	CDR3
few	TRBJ2-7	TRBD1	TRBV7-2	TGTGCCAGCAGCTTGACCGGGACAGGGACTTACGAGCAGTACTTC	CASSLTGTGTYEQYF
few	TRBJ1-5	TRBD1	TRBV6-2/TRBV6-3	TGTGCCAGCAGCCCCGGGACAGGGGCGCGAGGCAATCAGCCCCAGCATTTT	CASSPGTGARGNQPQHF
many	TRBJ1-6	-	TRBV27	TGTGCCAGCAGTTCAGGGTCCTATAATTCACCCCTCCACTTT	CASSSGSYNSPLHF
few	TRBJ1-5	-	TRBV2	TGTGCCAGCAGTAAAGACAGGAACCCTCAGCCCCAGCATTTT	CASSKDRNPQPQHF
many	TRBJ2-1	TRBD1	TRBV12-3/TRBV12-4	TGTGCCAGCAGTTTAGGGGGACAGGGTAACAATGAGCAGTTCTTC	CASSLGGQGNNEQFF
-	TRBJ2-5	TRBD2	TRBV5-1	TGCGCCAGCAGTTCGACTAGCGGGGGACGAGAGACCCAGTACTTC	CASSSTSGGRETQYF
-	TRBJ2-7	-	TRBV7-2	TGTGCCAGCAGCTACACCCAGAGCTCCTACGAGCAGTACTTC	CASSYTQSSYEQYF
-	TRBJ1-2	-	TRBV6-5	TGTGCCAGCTCTTTTAACCCCGGACAGTACGACACCTTC	CASSFNPGQYDTF
few	TRBJ2-2	-	TRBV5-1	TGCGCCAGCAGCTTGCAGGTTGAGAACACCGGGGAGCTGTTTTTT	CASSLQVENTGELFF
-	TRBJ2-5	TRBD2	TRBV5-1	TGCGCCAGCAGCTGGGGACTAGCTAACCTGGATCTCGGGACCCAGTACTTC	CASSWGLANLDLGTQYF
many	TRBJ2-5	-	TRBV7-2	TGTGCCAGCAGCAGGGGGTCCCAAGAGACCCAGTACTTC	CASSRGSQETQYF
few	TRBJ2-3	-	TRBV5-1	TGCGCCAGCTCCGATAGTATTGGGGTACCCACAGATACGCAGTATTTT	CASSDSIGVPTDTQYF
few	TRBJ1-4	TRBD1	TRBV5-1	TGCGCCAGCAGCTTTGCCGGGACAGGGAGGGAAAAACTGTTTTTT	CASSFAGTGREKLFF
-	TRBJ2-3	-	TRBV24-1	TGTGCCACCAGTGACGGGGGAAAGGATACGCAGTATTTT	CATSDGGKDTQYF
-	TRBJ1-2	-	TRBV5-4	TGTGCCAGCAGCTTGGCGCCAGGGGATGGCTACACCTTC	CASSLAPGDGYTF
many	TRBJ2-1	-	TRBV7-9	TGTGCCAGCAGCAACCGGGAGGAGCAGTTCTTC	CASSNREEQFF
few	TRBJ2-2	-	TRBV7-3	TGTGCCAGCAGTATCCCGGGTGGCACCGGGGAGCTGTTTTTT	CASSIPGGTGELFF
-	TRBJ1-6	-	TRBV11-2	TGTGCCAGCACAGGGTTAGTTAATTCACCCCTCCACTTT	CASTGLVNSPLHF
few	TRBJ1-3	-	TRBV7-9	TGTGCCAGCAGCTCAGGGAACAGGGTTAGCTCTGGAAACACCATATATTTT	CASSSGNRVSSGNTIYF
-	TRBJ1-2	TRBD1	TRBV5-1	TGCGCCAGCAGCTCCGGGACAGTTCCGACCCATGGCTACACCTTC	CASSSGTVPTHGYTF
-	TRBJ2-1	TRBD2	TRBV6-6	TGTGCCAGCAGTTATGTCGGGACTAGCGGGGGGTACAATGAGCAGTTCTTC	CASSYVGTSGGYNEQFF
-	TRBJ1-2	-	TRBV6-6	TGTGCCAGCAGTTACGCGCAAGGGCATGGCTACACCTTC	CASSYAQGHGYTF
many	TRBJ1-1	-	TRBV5-1	TGCGCCAGCAGCTTTGGAGGGAACACTGAAGCTTTCTTT	CASSFGGNTEAFF
-	TRBJ1-4	-	TRBV21-1	TGTGCCAGCAGGACGATGCAAGTGTATGAAAAACTGTTTTTT	CASRTMQVYEKLFF
-	TRBJ2-1	-	TRBV20-1	TGCAGTGCTAACAGTAACAATGAGCAGTTCTTC	CSANSNNEQFF
few	TRBJ1-6	-	TRBV5-4	TGTGCCAGCAGCTTCTGGGGGTTCAATTCACCCCTCCACTTT	CASSFWGFNSPLHF
-	TRBJ2-1	TRBD2	TRBV30	TGTGCCTGGAGTCCTAGCGGGGGGGCTTGGTATGAGCAGTTCTTC	CAWSPSGGAWYEQFF
-	TRBJ1-2	-	TRBV4-3	TGCGCCAGCAGCCAAGACAGTGCCTATGGCTACACCTTC	CASSQDSAYGYTF
-	TRBJ1-1	-	TRBV12-3/TRBV12-4	TGTGCCAGCAGTTTAGCGGCCCAGCGCACTGAAGCTTTCTTT	CASSLAAQRTEAFF
-	TRBJ1-6	-	TRBV7-2	TGTGCCAGCAGCTTTGGCCCCCGGAGAGGTTCACCCCTCCACTTT	CASSFGPRRGSPLHF
once	TRBJ2-2	TRBD1	TRBV11-3	TGTGCCAGCAGCCCCCGGACAGGGGAGTACACCGGGGAGCTGTTTTTT	CASSPRTGEYTGELFF
-	TRBJ1-2	-	TRBV5-6	TGTGCCAGCAGCTTGCCCGGGGTCAACGACTATGGCTACACCTTC	CASSLPGVNDYGYTF
-	TRBJ2-1	-	TRBV12-5	TGTGCTAGTGGTTTGGTATTGGGGGGCCTTAGCAATGAGCAGTTCTTC	CASGLVLGGLSNEQFF
few	TRBJ1-1	-	TRBV20-1	TGCAGTGCTAGATCACCCACAGGGCACACTGAAGCTTTCTTT	CSARSPTGHTEAFF
-	TRBJ1-4	-	TRBV20-1	TGCAGTGCTAGCCCCACCCTGGGGGCTCATCGGGAAAAACTGTTTTTT	CSASPTLGAHREKLFF
-	TRBJ2-3	-	TRBV20-1	TGCAGTGCTAGAGATAGGTACACAGGGAGCACAGATACGCAGTATTTT	CSARDRYTGSTDTQYF
few	TRBJ2-1	-	TRBV20-1	TGCAGTGCTAGTGAGGGGGGGCGGTCCTACAATGAGCAGTTCTTC	CSASEGGRSYNEQFF
-	TRBJ2-1	TRBD1	TRBV20-1	TGCAGTGCGATGCCAGGGGGTTACAATGAGCAGTTCTTC	CSAMPGGYNEQFF
many	TRBJ1-6	-	TRBV5-1	TGCGCCAGCAGCTTGCGTTCGAGCTCCTATAATTCACCCCTCCACTTT	CASSLRSSSYNSPLHF
-	TRBJ2-5	-	TRBV6-5	TGTGCCAGCAGTTACTCCTGGGGGACCCAGTACTTC	CASSYSWGTQYF
-	TRBJ2-6	-	TRBV5-6	TGTGCCAGCAGCTTGGCGTTGGGGGAGCCTCCTGGGGCCAACGTCCTGACTTTC	CASSLALGEPPGANVLTF
few	TRBJ2-5	-	TRBV9	TGTGCCAGCAGCGTACGGGACACCGGGCATCCGTACTTC	CASSVRDTGHPYF
-	TRBJ1-1	-	TRBV7-2	TGTGCCAGCAGCTTACGAAGCGTCATGAACACTGAAGCTTTCTTT	CASSLRSVMNTEAFF
few	TRBJ2-7	-	TRBV20-1	TGCAGTGCTGCCAGTGAGTACGAGCAGTACTTC	CSAASEYEQYF
few	TRBJ1-1	TRBD1	TRBV12-3/TRBV12-4	TGTGCCACCGGGTGGACAGGGTCAACTGAAGCTTTCTTT	CATGWTGSTEAFF
-	TRBJ1-2	-	TRBV5-1	TGCGCCAGCAGGGCCGGGACCGGTGATGGCTACACCTTC	CASRAGTGDGYTF
-	TRBJ1-4	-	TRBV6-2/TRBV6-3	TGTGCCAGCAGCCCGCCGGGGACTAATGAAAAACTGTTTTTT	CASSPPGTNEKLFF
-	TRBJ2-1	-	TRBV6-5	TGTGCCAGCATCCCCGGGTGGGGGCCAGCCGCAATTAGTGAGCAGTTCTTC	CASIPGWGPAAISEQFF
-	TRBJ1-5	TRBD1	TRBV19	TGTGCCAGTAGTATACCCCCGAGGGGGACAGGGGGCAATCAGCCCCAGCATTTT	CASSIPPRGTGGNQPQHF
many	TRBJ1-5	-	TRBV12-3/TRBV12-4	TGTGCCAGCAGTTTTAGCAATCAGCCCCAGCATTTT	CASSFSNQPQHF
-	TRBJ1-2	TRBD1	TRBV20-1	TGCAGTGCTATTAGGGACAGGGGTTCCAGGGGCTATGGCTACACCTTC	CSAIRDRGSRGYGYTF
few	TRBJ1-6	TRBD1	TRBV6-6	TGTGCCAGCAGTTATTGGACAGGGGGCAGCTCCTATAATTCACCCCTCCACTTT	CASSYWTGGSSYNSPLHF
-	TRBJ2-3	-	TRBV7-2	TGTGCCAGCAGCTTAGCATTTCGCGCAGATACGCAGTATTTT	CASSLAFRADTQYF
few	TRBJ1-5	-	TRBV20-1	TGCAGTGCTAGGGCAGGTGGCAACCAGCCCCAGCATTTT	CSARAGGNQPQHF
-	TRBJ2-5	TRBD2	TRBV4-3	TGCGCCAGCAGCCGAACCGCGACTAGCGGGGGGGAAGAGACCCAGTACTTC	CASSRTATSGGEETQYF
-	TRBJ1-2	-	TRBV7-9	TGTGCCAGCAGCTTAGCGACAACGAACTATGGCTACACCTTC	CASSLATTNYGYTF
few	TRBJ2-1	-	TRBV7-2	TGTGCCAGCAGCTTAGCCAGGGCTCTTGAGCAGTTCTTC	CASSLARALEQFF
-	TRBJ1-1	-	TRBV6-5	TGTGCCAGCAACGGGGGAATGAACACTGAAGCTTTCTTT	CASNGGMNTEAFF